This TCR beta chain derives from a study of T cells after yellow fever vaccination. Overall study results and limits: Weaker overall, the secondary response nonetheless peaked faster (day 5 versus 15). Reappearing after the booster were most of the clones from primary vaccination (roughly 95% CD4, 88% CD8). Across the CD4 and CD8 compartments, a small share of clonotypes was present in both.

TCRdb reprocessed the 5' RACE reads with MiXCR, giving one entry per CDR3 protein. Here the sample spans just over 300,000 distinct CDR3 sequences, about 3.5% being singletons. The V gene's germline CDR1 is SGHTA and CDR2 FQGTGA. V was clipped by 3 bases and J by 3 bases, with 9 bases between them. The CDR3 is 15 residues long. In its sample, this clonotype was seen many times. Its cognate antigen is unknown. J is TRBJ1-6 and V is TRBV7-3; D uncertain. Material: PBMCs, obtained on the day of the yellow fever booster vaccination. This sequence was found in a man aged 18 to 29 who received the YFV17D yellow fever vaccine. The CDR3 nucleotides read TGTGCCAGCAGCTTTGGGGATCGCTATAATTCACCCCTCCACTTT. It is translated as CASSFGDRYNSPLHF.